A selection of T cell receptor beta chains follows, all from one sample in a study of cytomegalovirus exposure and HLA in healthy donors. Clones were read by immunoSEQ multiplex PCR, and TCRdb kept only the in-frame ones, dropping some. The sample gives about 64,000 clones, approximately 70% of which show up once; approximately 14% is in the top ten. Material: PBMCs. These receptors were taken from a male donor in good health and CMV-seropositive. Each CDR3 is given with its conserved first and last residue. The D gene is left open where the match is weak. Rows may omit the clone size; those that give it use once, few, many or a size class.

TRBV5-4	NA	TRBD2	TRBJ2-1	TGTGCCAGCAGCTTATTTTCTAGCGGGAGACGTGAGCAGTTCTTC	CASSLFSSGRREQFF
TRBV5-1	NA	TRBD1	TRBJ2-7	TGCGCCAGCAGCCCCGGGACAGGGCTAAACGAGCAGTACTTC	CASSPGTGLNEQYF
TRBV6-6	NA	TRBD2	TRBJ2-7	TGTGCCAGCAGACCCTTTAGCGGGAGTTTAAACGAGCAGTACTTC	CASRPFSGSLNEQYF
TRBV9	NA	NA	TRBJ2-3	TGTGCCAGCAGCGTGACTGTCTCCCCCCGAACAGATACGCAGTATTTT	CASSVTVSPRTDTQYF
TRBV29-1	NA	NA	TRBJ1-1	TGCAGCGTTGGCCCAGGCAACACTGAAGCTTTCTTT	CSVGPGNTEAFF
TRBV7-2	NA	TRBD1	TRBJ2-7	TGTGCCAGCAGCTTAGCCGGGACAGGGGGCTCGTACGAGCAGTACTTC	CASSLAGTGGSYEQYF
TRBV4-2	NA	TRBD2	TRBJ2-7	TGTGCCAGCAGCCAAGACCCGACTAGCGGAATATACGAGCAGTACTTC	CASSQDPTSGIYEQYF
TRBV6-1	NA	TRBD1	TRBJ1-2	TGTGCCAGCAGTTTGAAACAGGGGGAGAACTATGGCTACACCTTC	CASSLKQGENYGYTF
TRBV12-5	NA	TRBD1	TRBJ2-4	TGTGCTAGTGGTTTGGGGGACAGGCGCAACATTCAGTACTTC	CASGLGDRRNIQYF
TRBV19	NA	NA	TRBJ1-1	TGTGCCAGTAGTATAGATCTAGGGAGCACTGAAGCTTTCTTT	CASSIDLGSTEAFF
TRBV7-3	NA	NA	TRBJ2-7	TGTGCCAGCAGCTTAAGTGGGAGCGGCGACGAGCAGTACTTC	CASSLSGSGDEQYF
TRBV6-6	NA	TRBD2	TRBJ2-7	TGTGCCAGCAGTTACCTAGCGGGGGGTGCCCACGAGCAGTACTTC	CASSYLAGGAHEQYF
TRBV5-1	NA	NA	TRBJ2-1	TGCGCCAGCAGCTTTGACCGGAGCTCCTACAATGAGCAGTTCTTC	CASSFDRSSYNEQFF
TRBV5-1	NA	NA	TRBJ1-1	TGCGCCAGCAGCTTGGCGGACGGGAGCACTGAAGCTTTCTTT	CASSLADGSTEAFF
TRBV30	NA	NA	TRBJ1-4	TGTGCCTGGAACTTTCCGGGGAGTGAAAAACTGTTTTTT	CAWNFPGSEKLFF
TRBV7-3	NA	NA	TRBJ2-3	TGTGCCAGCAGCCCGCAGACTGGGGATACGCAGTATTTT	CASSPQTGDTQYF
TRBV5-1	NA	TRBD1	TRBJ2-7	TGCGCCAGCAGCGGACAGGGGGCCTACGAGCAGTACTTC	CASSGQGAYEQYF
TRBV6-1	NA	TRBD2	TRBJ2-1	TGTGCCAGCAGTGAAGGGACTAGCGGGACACCCTACAATGAGCAGTTCTTC	CASSEGTSGTPYNEQFF
TRBV5-1	NA	NA	TRBJ2-7	TGCGCCAGCAGCCGGATGGCAAGGACACCCCCACAGGAGCAGTACTTC	CASSRMARTPPQEQYF
TRBV12-5	NA	TRBD2	TRBJ2-5	TGTGCTAGTAAGCCGGATGCGGGAGGGAACGGGGAGACCCAGTACTTC	CASKPDAGGNGETQYF
TRBV30	NA	TRBD2	TRBJ2-7	TGTGCCTGGAGCTTCGCCGGGACTAGCGGGAGGGCCAGCTACGAGCAGTACTTC	CAWSFAGTSGRASYEQYF
TRBV5-1	few	NA	TRBJ2-3	TGCGCCAGCAGCTTGGACAGGGTCGCAGATACGCAGTATTTT	CASSLDRVADTQYF
TRBV6-1	NA	TRBD2	TRBJ2-5	TGTGCCAGCAGTGAAGGAGGCTTGAGACTAGCGCCCGTCCAAGAGACCCAGTACTTC	CASSEGGLRLAPVQETQYF
TRBV9	NA	TRBD1	TRBJ2-1	TGTGCCAGCAGCGTAGAGGGGGGACAGGGAGGGCATGAGCAGTTCTTC	CASSVEGGQGGHEQFF
TRBV5-5	NA	NA	TRBJ2-3	TGTGCCAGCAGCCTATCCCCTAGCACAGATACGCAGTATTTT	CASSLSPSTDTQYF
TRBV7-9	once	TRBD1	TRBJ1-6	TGTGCCAGCAGGGGAGATCAGGGGGCGAATTCACCCCTCCACTTT	CASRGDQGANSPLHF
TRBV27	NA	TRBD2	TRBJ2-2	TGTGCCAGCAGGCGGTCTAGCGGGAGGGGCACCGTAGGGGAGCTGTTTTTT	CASRRSSGRGTVGELFF
TRBV18	NA	TRBD2	TRBJ2-4	TGTGCCAGCTCACCAGCTGACCTAGCGGGAGGCGGCACTCAGTACTTC	CASSPADLAGGGTQYF
TRBV6-5	NA	NA	TRBJ2-7	TGTGCCAGCAGTTACAGGAGGTCAGTGGGCGAGCAGTACTTC	CASSYRRSVGEQYF
TRBV5-1	NA	NA	TRBJ1-6	TGCGCCAGCAGCACCTACGGGGAAGCCTCACCCCTCCACTTT	CASSTYGEASPLHF
TRBV5-1	NA	TRBD1	TRBJ1-4	TGCGCCAGCAGCACCGACAGGGGCGACGAAAAACTGTTTTTT	CASSTDRGDEKLFF
TRBV7-7	NA	NA	TRBJ2-5	TGTGCCAGCAGCTTAGGTGGGGCCGTGTACCAAGAGACCCAGTACTTC	CASSLGGAVYQETQYF
TRBV4-3	NA	TRBD1	TRBJ2-1	TGCGCCAGCAGCGCATCGACAGGGGGGTACGGTGAGCAGTTCTTC	CASSASTGGYGEQFF
TRBV27	few	TRBD1	TRBJ1-4	TGTGCCAGCAGAAGGACAGGGTACGGGGAACGGTTGTTTTTT	CASRRTGYGERLFF
TRBV7-2	NA	TRBD2	TRBJ2-1	TGTGCCAGCAGCTCCCCTAGCGGGAGGCTGTACAATGAGCAGTTCTTC	CASSSPSGRLYNEQFF
TRBV9	NA	TRBD1	TRBJ2-2	TGTGCCAGCAGCGCCAGGGGGCAACGGACCGGGGAGCTGTTTTTT	CASSARGQRTGELFF
TRBV19	NA	TRBD2	TRBJ2-3	TGTGCCAGTAGTATCTCTAGCGGGAACACAGATACGCAGTATTTT	CASSISSGNTDTQYF
TRBV19	NA	TRBD1	TRBJ1-6	TGTGCCAGTAGTAATGACAGGGATTCACCCCTCCACTTT	CASSNDRDSPLHF
TRBV19	NA	NA	TRBJ1-6	TGTGCCAGTAGTCCCGAGAGGAGGAGCTCCTATAATTCACCCCTCCACTTT	CASSPERRSSYNSPLHF
TRBV28	few	NA	TRBJ1-1	TGTGCCAGCAAGGCCAGGATAGTTCACACTGAAGCTTTCTTT	CASKARIVHTEAFF
TRBV4-1	NA	NA	TRBJ1-5	TGCGCCAGCAGCCAAAGACAGGTTAGCAATCAGCCCCAGCATTTT	CASSQRQVSNQPQHF
TRBV9	NA	TRBD2	TRBJ2-7	TGTGCCAGCAGCGATCCTAGCGGGGGGACCTACGAGCAGTACTTC	CASSDPSGGTYEQYF
TRBV19	once	NA	TRBJ2-3	TGTGCCAGTAGTATAGGCCAGGGTGCGGATACGCAGTATTTT	CASSIGQGADTQYF
TRBV11-3	NA	TRBD1	TRBJ2-7	TGTGCCAGCAGCTTAGGGACAGGGGTTGACTACGAGCAGTACTTC	CASSLGTGVDYEQYF
TRBV5-1	NA	TRBD1	TRBJ1-4	TGCGCCAGCAGCGAAAGGACAGGGGGCGAAAAACTGTTTTTT	CASSERTGGEKLFF
TRBV6-1	once	NA	TRBJ1-4	TGTGCCAGCAGTGAAGCGGGGGGGGGTAATGAAAAACTGTTTTTT	CASSEAGGGNEKLFF
TRBV18	NA	NA	TRBJ1-2	TGTGCCAGCTCCCTTCTGGAGAGCTATGGCTACACCTTC	CASSLLESYGYTF
TRBV7-9	NA	NA	TRBJ2-3	TGTGCCAGCAGCCCGGTCGTAGCTAGCACAGATACGCAGTATTTT	CASSPVVASTDTQYF
TRBV6-5	once	NA	TRBJ1-1	TGTGCCAGCAGTTACATTCAGTTGACTGAAGCTTTCTTT	CASSYIQLTEAFF
TRBV5-1	NA	TRBD1	TRBJ2-7	TGCGCCAGCAGCCTCGGGACAGGGATTCGGAGGGGGTCCTACGAGCAGTACTTC	CASSLGTGIRRGSYEQYF
TRBV6-5	NA	TRBD2	TRBJ2-7	TGTGCCAGCAGTCAACGGGCGGGCCCCGGGGGGGAGCAGTACTTC	CASSQRAGPGGEQYF
TRBV29-1	NA	TRBD1	TRBJ1-1	TGCAGCGTGGGGACAGGGGACACTGAAGCTTTCTTT	CSVGTGDTEAFF
TRBV20-1	NA	TRBD2	TRBJ2-4	TGCAGTGCTAGGGGGAGCGGGGAAGAGTACTTC	CSARGSGEEYF
TRBV7-2	few	TRBD1	TRBJ2-7	TGTGCCAGCAGCTCCCCGGGACAGTCCTACGAGCAGTACTTC	CASSSPGQSYEQYF
TRBV6-1	NA	TRBD1	TRBJ2-5	TGTGCCAGCAGCGAACCTGGACAGGGCGAAGAGACCCAGTACTTC	CASSEPGQGEETQYF
TRBV4-3	NA	TRBD1	TRBJ2-7	TGCGCCAGCAGCGCCCGACAGGGCGACTACGAGCAGTACTTC	CASSARQGDYEQYF
TRBV7-2	NA	NA	TRBJ2-7	TGTGCCAGCAGCTTTGGGACGGGACAAACCTACGAGCAGTACTTC	CASSFGTGQTYEQYF
TRBV12-5	few	NA	TRBJ2-4	TGTGCTAGTGGTGACAGGAAAAACATTCAGTACTTC	CASGDRKNIQYF